The 30 T cell receptor beta chains presented below share a single source sample, sequenced in a study of T-cell memory formation after mild COVID-19. TCRdb used MiXCR to reprocess the 5' RACE reads, holding one entry per CDR3 protein. The sample yields approximately 580,000 distinct CDR3 sequences, roughly 22% seen once. Material: PBMCs or a T cell subset sorted from them (not recorded which). These receptors were collected from an adult woman who had mild COVID-19 (a few samples of this study predate the infection). Cell type and time point are not known.

This clonotype occurred a few times. The J gene is TRBJ1-5, the V gene TRBV5-1; a possible D gene is TRBD1 (5 bases). V shed 4 bases and J shed 7 bases, with 12 bases lying between them. The CDR3 has 13 amino acids. Germline CDR1 SGHRS, CDR2 YFSETQ. The CDR3 coding sequence is TGCGCCAGCAGCCGGGACGCAGGCCAGCCCCAGCATTTT. Encoded protein: CASSRDAGQPQHF.

Only a few counts were recorded for this clonotype. The V gene is TRBV7-8, the J gene TRBJ2-5; D may match TRBD1 or TRBD2 (6 bases each). The CDR3 length is 14 residues. Per germline, CDR1 SGHVS and CDR2 FQNEAQ. Trimming pared 2 bases from V and 4 bases from J, leaving 11 bases between. The CDR3 region is CASSLSGGSETQYF. For the CDR3, the DNA is TGTGCCAGCAGCTTATCCGGGGGCTCAGAGACCCAGTACTTC.

The gene calls are TRBV14 and TRBJ2-7; 7 bases map to TRBD2. Germline CDR1 and CDR2: SGHDN and FVKESK. Trimming took 5 bases from V and 3 from J; bases not matched to a gene: 7. This CDR3 spans 14 amino acids. The CDR3 coding sequence is TGTGCCAGCAGCGAAAGCGAGCGGGGCTACGAGCAGTACTTC. Its protein product is CASSESERGYEQYF.

The chain links TRBV29-1 to TRBJ1-1; TRBD1 is a possible D gene (5 bases). From germline, CDR1 is SQVTM and CDR2 ANQGSEA. The CDR3 length is 16 residues. The V end lost 4 bases, the J end lost 4 bases, and 22 bases lay between the germline ends. The CDR3 DNA reads TGCAGCGTTGGCGCCCTCGCCTGGGGGAGGGGCACTGAAGCTTTCTTT. Its translation: CSVGALAWGRGTEAFF.

There are a few counts of this clonotype. For the CDR3, the DNA is TGCGCCAGCAGCTTGTACGGGGAGCTGTTTTTT. This gives the protein CASSLYGELFF. V is TRBV5-1 and J is TRBJ2-2; D is unclear. The CDR3 is 11 amino acids. V lost 1 base to trimming and J lost 7 bases, with 2 bases between them. The V gene's germline CDR1 is SGHRS and CDR2 YFSETQ.

This clonotype was recorded at least ten times. The chain carries TRBV27 and TRBJ2-1, with 11 nucleotides matching TRBD2. The germline V gene has CDR1 MNHEY and CDR2 SMNVEV (reference sequence). V shed 6 bases, J shed 9 bases, and the junction held 16 bases outside the gene matches. This CDR3 has 17 amino acids. CDR3 residues: CASSHALNSGGAAEQFF. In DNA form, the CDR3 reads TGTGCCAGCAGCCACGCCCTGAATAGCGGGGGGGCGGCTGAGCAGTTCTTC.

The chain couples TRBV30 to TRBJ2-2, with a tentative D call TRBD2 (5 bases). CDR3 length: 12 amino acids. Deletions cut 2 bases from V and 6 bases from J, with 7 bases between. Germline CDR1 reads GTSNPN; CDR2 reads SVGIG (reference sequence). CDR3 nucleotide sequence: TGTGCCTGGAGTTGGGGAGCCGGGGAGCTGTTTTTT. This translates into CAWSWGAGELFF.

This clonotype was detected ten times or more. The rearrangement joins TRBV20-1 to TRBJ1-1; the D is unclear. V was pared by 5 bases and J by 0 bases, with 7 bases between. Germline CDR1 and CDR2: DFQATT and SNEGSKA (reference sequence). This CDR3 region has 12 residues. CDR3 protein: CSAQLMNTEAFF. CDR3 nucleotide sequence: TGCAGTGCTCAACTTATGAACACTGAAGCTTTCTTT.

This clonotype has at least ten counts. The chain recombines TRBV5-1 with TRBJ2-7, with D unresolved. The CDR3 runs to 17 residues. The V and J ends lost 3 bases and 0 bases respectively, with 19 bases between them. In germline, CDR1 is SGHRS, CDR2 YFSETQ. In nucleotides, the CDR3 is TGCGCCAGCAGCTCGGCATTATCGGACGGTGTCTCCTACGAGCAGTACTTC. Amino acids: CASSSALSDGVSYEQYF.

This sequence joins TRBV7-2 and TRBJ2-7, with 12 bases identical to TRBD2. The CDR3 runs to 15 residues. The germline CDR1 and CDR2 sequences are SGHTA and FQGNSA. The V segment lost 3 bases and the J segment 2 bases; nucleotides outside the gene matches: 2. The CDR3 reads CASSLTSGGPYEQYF. CDR3 nucleotide sequence: TGTGCCAGCAGCTTGACTAGCGGGGGCCCCTACGAGCAGTACTTC.

CDR3 in amino acids: CASSPQLRVSGANVLTF. DNA of the CDR3: TGTGCCAGCTCACCCCAACTCCGGGTATCTGGGGCCAACGTCCTGACTTTC. The V and J genes are TRBV18 and TRBJ2-6, with D uncertain. The CDR3 length is 17 residues. Looked up from germline, CDR1 is KGHSH and CDR2 is LQKENI. Trimming stripped 3 bases from V and 1 base from J, with 13 bases between. Looking up the rest from reference TRBV18 and TRBJ2-6 gives the full variable domain: NAGVMQNPRHLVRRRGQEARLRCSPMKGHSHVYWYRQLPEEGLKFMVYLQKENIIDESGMPKERFSAEFPKEGPSILRIQQVVRGDSAAYFCASSPQLRVSGANVLTFGAGSRLTVL.

The CDR3 here is CASSTTGLAIPNEQFF. The CDR3 DNA is TGTGCCAGCAGCACAACGGGACTAGCTATTCCCAATGAGCAGTTCTTC. The chain combines TRBV7-9 with TRBJ2-1, with 9 bases aligning to TRBD2. CDR3 length: 16 residues. Germline V lookup: CDR1 SEHNR, CDR2 FQNEAQ (reference sequence). J lost 6 bases, V lost 5 bases, and 11 bases had no gene match.

The chain is built from TRBV20-1 and TRBJ1-1; tentative D call: TRBD1 (6 bases). The germline V and J ends were trimmed by 5 bases and 7 bases, with 26 bases remaining between them. The germline V gene has CDR1 DFQATT and CDR2 SNEGSKA (reference sequence). The CDR3 loop spans 16 amino acids. This CDR3 reads CSAQQPGTSRGGEAFF. CDR3 bases: TGCAGTGCTCAACAACCCGGGACAAGTCGAGGGGGTGAAGCTTTCTTT.

The chain is built from TRBV19 and TRBJ2-1; no reliable D call. The CDR3 extends over 14 amino acids. V lost 6 bases and J lost 6, with 15 bases in between. Germline V gene data show CDR1 as LNHDA and CDR2 as SQIVND (reference sequence). This CDR3 is CASRSSRNVNEQFF. The CDR3 region has the DNA TGTGCCAGTAGGTCTTCCCGGAACGTCAATGAGCAGTTCTTC.

This clonotype has just a few counts. The chain employs TRBV5-1 and TRBJ2-7, with D possibly being TRBD2 (6 bases). The CDR3 has 11 amino acids. V was cut by 6 bases and J by 6 bases, with 10 bases left in between. The V gene's germline CDR1 is SGHRS and CDR2 YFSETQ. This CDR3 is CASTLGGEQYF. The CDR3 nucleotides read TGCGCCAGCACCCTCGGGGGCGAGCAGTACTTC.

This chain joins TRBV29-1 and TRBJ2-1; D perhaps matches TRBD1 (6 bases). CDR3 length equals 13 residues. Trimming removed 8 bases at V and 7 bases at J, with 18 bases between. From germline, CDR1 is SQVTM and CDR2 ANQGSEA. The CDR3 nucleotides read TGCAGCTCTAGGGGGACCCTTGTGAATGAGCAGTTCTTC. As protein: CSSRGTLVNEQFF.

This clonotype was recorded only once. The chain carries TRBV4-1 and TRBJ2-5, with 15 bases fitting TRBD2. The V and J ends lost 4 bases and 2 bases, in that order; junction bases with no gene match: 14. CDR1 is MGHRA, CDR2 YSYEKL, per germline. The length of the CDR3 is 20 residues. CDR3 amino acids: CASSRPGLAGGGNLQETQYF. The CDR3 DNA reads as TGCGCCAGCAGCCGACCGGGACTAGCGGGGGGAGGGAATCTTCAAGAGACCCAGTACTTC.

This sequence joins TRBV3-1 and TRBJ1-2; D remains ambiguous. Between the trimmed V and J ends, which lost 5 bases and 1 base, there was a span of 5 bases. The CDR3 sequence is 12 residues long. Looked up from germline, CDR1 is LGHDT and CDR2 is YNNKEL (reference sequence). CDR3 protein: CASSTDNYGYTF. The CDR3 coding sequence is TGTGCCAGCAGCACAGATAACTATGGCTACACCTTC.

CDR3 amino acids: CASSPTSSAVGEQFF. The CDR3, as DNA: TGTGCCAGCAGCCCAACATCTTCAGCTGTAGGTGAGCAGTTCTTC. The rearrangement uses TRBV9 and TRBJ2-1; D unresolved. V was cut by 4 bases and J by 9 bases, with 20 bases left in between. The germline gives CDR1 SGDLS, CDR2 YYNGEE. This CDR3 contains 15 residues.

This clonotype was seen a handful of times. The chain employs TRBV27 and TRBJ1-2; 10 bases agree with TRBD1. V was clipped by 4 bases and J by 6 bases; unmatched bases: 14. This CDR3 spans 17 amino acids. The germline gives CDR1 MNHEY, CDR2 SMNVEV (reference sequence). The CDR3 loop is CASSSLTYGTGVDGYTF. CDR3 nucleotide sequence: TGTGCCAGCAGTTCCCTCACATACGGGACAGGGGTGGATGGCTACACCTTC.

The genes are TRBV20-1 and TRBJ2-1; a weak D match, TRBD1 (5 bases). Germline lookup yields CDR1 DFQATT and CDR2 SNEGSKA (reference sequence). CDR3 length: 14 amino acids. The V end lost 0 bases, the J end lost 2 bases, and 8 bases lay between the germline ends. The chain's CDR3 is CSARETATYNEQFF. The CDR3 region has the DNA TGCAGTGCTAGAGAGACAGCCACCTACAATGAGCAGTTCTTC.

This clonotype was seen only once. The chain carries TRBV29-1 and TRBJ2-3, with D perhaps matching TRBD1 or TRBD2 (5 bases each). V lost 6 bases, J lost 2 bases, and 9 bases lay in between. There are 12 residues in the CDR3. Germline values: CDR1 SQVTM, CDR2 ANQGSEA. The CDR3 loop is CSVGTSTDTQYF. For the CDR3, the DNA is TGCAGCGTGGGGACCTCCACAGATACGCAGTATTTT.

This chain connects TRBV7-2 to TRBJ1-4; unclear D gene. From germline, CDR1 is SGHTA and CDR2 FQGNSA. V was pared by 2 bases and J by 12 bases, with 10 bases between. CDR3 length equals 12 residues. Here the CDR3 reads CASSLMKAQLFF. CDR3 sequence (DNA): TGTGCCAGCAGCTTAATGAAGGCCCAACTGTTTTTT. The variable domain in full, completed from reference TRBV7-2 and TRBJ1-4, reads GAGVSQSPSNKVTEKGKDVELRCDPISGHTALYWYRQSLGQGLEFLIYFQGNSAPDKSGLPSDRFSAERTGGSVSTLTIQRTQQEDSAVYLCASSLMKAQLFFGSGTQLSVL.

The rearrangement joins TRBV30 to TRBJ2-5, with TRBD1 identical over 9 bases. The CDR3 sequence is 14 residues long. Germline assignment: CDR1 GTSNPN and CDR2 SVGIG (reference sequence). V lost 1 base, J lost 6 bases, and 6 bases stayed unmatched. Here the CDR3 DNA reads TGTGCCTGGAGTGGACAGGGGGGGAAAAAGACCCAGTACTTC. Its translation is CAWSGQGGKKTQYF. The full variable domain, in which reference TRBV30 and TRBJ2-5 provide the parts outside the CDR3, is SQTIHQWPATLVQPVGSPLSLECTVEGTSNPNLYWYRQAAGRGLQLLFYSVGIGQISSEVPQNLSASRPQDRQFILSSKKLLLSDSGFYLCAWSGQGGKKTQYFGPGTRLLVL.

The rearrangement uses TRBV7-2 and TRBJ1-1, with TRBD1 matching 10 bases. J gave up 5 bases and V 5 bases, and 8 bases lay outside the gene matches. CDR1 and CDR2 (germline): SGHTA, FQGNSA. The CDR3 extends over 15 amino acids. This CDR3 is CASSTRTGGLTEAFF. Here the CDR3 DNA reads TGTGCCAGCAGCACACGGACAGGGGGACTTACTGAAGCTTTCTTT. Filled out from reference TRBV7-2 and TRBJ1-1, the complete variable domain reads GAGVSQSPSNKVTEKGKDVELRCDPISGHTALYWYRQSLGQGLEFLIYFQGNSAPDKSGLPSDRFSAERTGGSVSTLTIQRTQQEDSAVYLCASSTRTGGLTEAFFGQGTRLTVV.

There are a few counts of this clonotype. The CDR3 is CASSETGVWGYTF. DNA for the CDR3: TGTGCCAGCAGTGAAACAGGGGTATGGGGCTACACCTTC. The V call is TRBV25-1, the J call TRBJ1-2, with 7 nucleotides matching TRBD1. The ends lost 2 bases at V and 8 bases at J; junction bases unmatched: 5. Per the germline V gene, CDR1 is MGHDK and CDR2 is SYGVNS. The CDR3 has 13 amino acids.

The V gene is TRBV5-1, the J gene TRBJ2-5; 11 bases are shared with TRBD1. V trimming: 0 bases; J trimming: 3 bases; junction bases outside the gene matches: 4. CDR3 length equals 16 residues. CDR1 SGHRS and CDR2 YFSETQ come from the germline V gene. CDR3 loop: CASSLGPGQGEETQYF. The CDR3 region has the DNA TGCGCCAGCAGCTTGGGACCGGGACAGGGGGAAGAGACCCAGTACTTC.

The CDR3 DNA is TGTGCCAGCACCCCGGTGCTTGGGACAATCTACGAGCAGTACTTC. As protein: CASTPVLGTIYEQYF. The V call is TRBV12-3 or TRBV12-4, the J call TRBJ2-7; possibly TRBD1 for D (6 bases). The CDR3 is 15 amino acids. V was shortened by 7 bases and J by 3 bases, with 19 bases between the two germline ends.

The chain recombines TRBV27 with TRBJ1-2; D is perhaps TRBD1 (5 bases). CDR1 and CDR2 (germline): MNHEY, SMNVEV (reference sequence). V lost 1 base and J lost 8, with 14 bases in between. This CDR3 spans 14 amino acids. The CDR3: CASSLLAGGGGYTF. For the CDR3, the DNA is TGTGCCAGCAGTTTATTAGCGGGGGGTGGAGGCTACACCTTC.

The J gene is TRBJ1-4, the V gene TRBV7-3; 9 bases fit TRBD1. This CDR3 contains 14 residues. J lost 11 bases, V lost 2 bases, and 6 bases had no gene match. Germline CDR1 and CDR2: SGHTA and FQGTGA. The CDR3 loop is CASSLPRQGVKLFF. The DNA for the CDR3 is TGTGCCAGCAGCTTACCCAGACAGGGGGTCAAACTGTTTTTT.